The clone carrying this T cell receptor beta chain was found once. The data belong to a study of T cell responses to AZD1222 COVID-19 vaccine. This CDR3 spans 13 amino acids. Trimming pared 1 base from V and 5 bases from J, leaving 6 bases between. Here immunoSEQ multiplex PCR was the method, and the copy in TCRdb shows in-frame clones only, minus some. The sample comprises 75,000 to 95,000 clones, 92% of which are singletons, and 5.5% to 9% rests with the top ten. The chain carries TRBV12-3 or TRBV12-4 and TRBJ1-5, with D tentatively TRBD1 (6 bases). Source: peripheral blood, taken on day 0 of MenACWY control vaccination. This clonotype was sampled from an adult in good health. Here the CDR3 reads CASSLGGHQPQHF. CDR3 DNA sequence: TGTGCCAGCAGTTTAGGGGGGCATCAGCCCCAGCATTTT.